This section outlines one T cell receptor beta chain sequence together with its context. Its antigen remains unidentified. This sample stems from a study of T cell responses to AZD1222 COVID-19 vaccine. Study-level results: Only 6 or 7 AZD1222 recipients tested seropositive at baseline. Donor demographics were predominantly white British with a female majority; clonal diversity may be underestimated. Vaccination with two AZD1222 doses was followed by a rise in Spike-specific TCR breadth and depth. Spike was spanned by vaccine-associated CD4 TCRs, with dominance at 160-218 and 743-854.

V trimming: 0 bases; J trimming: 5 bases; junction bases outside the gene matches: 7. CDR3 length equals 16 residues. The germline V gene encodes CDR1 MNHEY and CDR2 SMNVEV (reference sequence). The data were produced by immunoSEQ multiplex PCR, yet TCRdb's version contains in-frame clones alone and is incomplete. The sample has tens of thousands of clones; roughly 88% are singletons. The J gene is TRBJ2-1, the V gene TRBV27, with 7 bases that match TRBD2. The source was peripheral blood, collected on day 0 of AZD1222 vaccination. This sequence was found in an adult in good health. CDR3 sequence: CASSLSTSATDNEQFF. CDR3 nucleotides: TGTGCCAGCAGTTTATCAACTAGCGCGACAGACAATGAGCAGTTCTTC.